The 10 T cell receptor beta chains reported below all come from one sample, sequenced in a study of CXCR3-negative and CXCR3-positive naive CD8 T cells. With UMI labels, 5' RACE was used to prepare the TRB cDNA libraries. Using the 5' RACE reads, TCRdb records one entry per CDR3 protein without DNA. The listing contains 70,000 to 95,000 distinct CDR3 sequences. Sequenced input: naive CXCR3- CD8+ T cells from blood. As to subset: CD45RO-CCR7+CD27+CD95- naive CD8+ T cells lacking CXCR3 (TNR3-). All receptors derive from a human donor in good health. Some clones in this sample may be carry-over from other donors' samples.

V and J are TRBV13 and TRBJ1-5; the D call from TCRdb, TRBD1, cannot be confirmed without DNA. There are 14 residues in the CDR3. Germline values: CDR1 PRHDT, CDR2 FYEKMQ (reference sequence). CDR3 sequence reads: CASSLGLRRGPQHF.

V is TRBV29-1 and J is TRBJ2-7; with no DNA, the TCRdb D assignment of TRBD2 cannot be verified. Germline V gene data show CDR1 as SQVTM and CDR2 as ANQGSEA. This CDR3 comprises 11 residues. The CDR3 loop reads CSVWTSNEQYF.

This rearrangement joins TRBV3-1 to TRBJ2-5. The CDR3 sequence is 17 residues long. Per the germline V gene, CDR1 is LGHDT and CDR2 is YNNKEL (reference sequence). The CDR3 protein is CASSPHGMDGFRETQYF.

The CDR3: CASSLVGGSNEQFF. The rearrangement uses TRBV7-2 and TRBJ2-1; TCRdb proposes TRBD2, but this gene call is untestable without DNA. The germline CDR1 and CDR2 sequences are SGHTA and FQGNSA. The CDR3 contains 14 residues.

The chain employs TRBV6-4 and TRBJ2-1. The CDR3 is 15 residues long. CDR1 and CDR2 from the germline V gene are MRHNA and SNTAGT. The CDR3 loop reads CASSEQVTSYNEQFF.

The V gene is TRBV27, the J gene TRBJ2-1; TCRdb selects TRBD1, and the lack of DNA leaves this call unchecked. Germline V gene lookup returns CDR1 MNHEY and CDR2 SMNVEV (reference sequence). The CDR3 extends over 16 amino acids. The CDR3 here is CASSQRQGGGGIQQFF.

V usage is TRBV12-3 or TRBV12-4 and J usage is TRBJ1-6; TCRdb's D call, TRBD1, is unchecked because there is no DNA. The CDR3 length is 15 residues. The CDR3 protein is CASSPRRDSNSPLHF.

The chain is built from TRBV7-3 and TRBJ1-1; no DNA is available, so the TRBD1 call from TCRdb remains unchecked. This CDR3 has 15 residues. Germline V gene data show CDR1 as SGHTA and CDR2 as FQGTGA. The CDR3 protein is CASSLIPGADTEAFF.

This chain's CDR3 is CSATGVTNYGYTF. The V gene is TRBV29-1, the J gene TRBJ1-2; TCRdb outputs TRBD1, but without DNA this stays unchecked. CDR1 is SQVTM and CDR2 is ANQGSEA in the germline V gene. The CDR3 length is 13 residues. Looking up the rest from reference TRBV29-1 and TRBJ1-2 gives the full variable domain: SAVISQKPSRDICQRGTSLTIQCQVDSQVTMMFWYRQQPGQSLTLIATANQGSEATYESGFVIDKFPISRPNLTFSTLTVSNMSPEDSSIYLCSATGVTNYGYTFGSGTRLTVV.

V usage is TRBV19 and J usage is TRBJ1-1; the D call of TRBD1 rests on TCRdb alone, since no DNA is present to check it. The CDR3 is made up of 15 amino acids. The germline V gene encodes CDR1 LNHDA and CDR2 SQIVND (reference sequence). The CDR3 reads CASSWTGGGTTEAFF.